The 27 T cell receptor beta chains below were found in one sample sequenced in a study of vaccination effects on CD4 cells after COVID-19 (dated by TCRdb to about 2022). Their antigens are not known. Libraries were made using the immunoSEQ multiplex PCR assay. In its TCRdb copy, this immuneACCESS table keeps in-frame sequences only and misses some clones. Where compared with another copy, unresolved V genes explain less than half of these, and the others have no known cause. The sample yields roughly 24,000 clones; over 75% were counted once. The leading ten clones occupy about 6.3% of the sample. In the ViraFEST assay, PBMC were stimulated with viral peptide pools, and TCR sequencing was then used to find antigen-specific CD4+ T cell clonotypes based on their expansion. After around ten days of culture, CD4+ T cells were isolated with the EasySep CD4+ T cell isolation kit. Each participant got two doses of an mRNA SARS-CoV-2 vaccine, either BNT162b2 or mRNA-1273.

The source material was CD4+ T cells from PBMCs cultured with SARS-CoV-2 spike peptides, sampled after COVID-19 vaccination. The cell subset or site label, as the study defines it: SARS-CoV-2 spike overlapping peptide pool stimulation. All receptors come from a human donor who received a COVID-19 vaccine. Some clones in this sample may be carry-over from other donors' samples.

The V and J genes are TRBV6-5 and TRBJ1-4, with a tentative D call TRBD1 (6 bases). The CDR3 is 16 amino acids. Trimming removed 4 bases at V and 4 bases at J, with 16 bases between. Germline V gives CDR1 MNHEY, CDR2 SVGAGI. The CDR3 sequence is CASSSPVGQLNEKLFF. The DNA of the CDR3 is TGTGCCAGCAGTTCTCCGGTAGGACAGCTTAATGAAAAACTGTTTTTT.

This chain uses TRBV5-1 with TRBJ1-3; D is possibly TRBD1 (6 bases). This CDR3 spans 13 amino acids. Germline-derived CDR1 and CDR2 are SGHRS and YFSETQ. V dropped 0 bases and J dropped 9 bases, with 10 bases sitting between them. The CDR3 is CASSLAGDFTIYF. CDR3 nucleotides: TGCGCCAGCAGCTTGGCAGGGGACTTCACCATATATTTT.

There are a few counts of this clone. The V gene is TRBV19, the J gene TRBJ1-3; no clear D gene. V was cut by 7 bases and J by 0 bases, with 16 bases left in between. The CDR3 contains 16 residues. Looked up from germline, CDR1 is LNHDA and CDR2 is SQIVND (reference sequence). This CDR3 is CASTDPGRYSGNTIYF. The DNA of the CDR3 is TGTGCCAGTACCGACCCGGGCCGTTACTCTGGAAACACCATATATTTT.

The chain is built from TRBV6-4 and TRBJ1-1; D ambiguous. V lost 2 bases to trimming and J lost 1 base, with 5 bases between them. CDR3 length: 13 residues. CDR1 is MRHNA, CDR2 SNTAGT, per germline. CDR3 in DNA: TGTGCCAGCAGTGACAGGGAGAACACTGAAGCTTTCTTT. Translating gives CASSDRENTEAFF.

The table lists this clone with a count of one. The CDR3, as DNA: TGTGCCAGCAGTAAGGGGATGAGCTCCTACAATGAGCAGTTCTTC. As protein: CASSKGMSSYNEQFF. The chain links TRBV6-2 or TRBV6-3 to TRBJ2-1, with D maybe TRBD1 (5 bases). From germline, CDR1 is MNHEY and CDR2 SVGEGT. The CDR3 is made up of 15 amino acids. Trimming stripped 5 bases from V and 0 bases from J, with 11 bases between.

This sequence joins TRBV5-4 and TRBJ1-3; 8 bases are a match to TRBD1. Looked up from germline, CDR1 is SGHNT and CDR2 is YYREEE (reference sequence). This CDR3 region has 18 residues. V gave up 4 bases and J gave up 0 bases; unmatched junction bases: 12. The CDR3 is CASSPQGGTHFSGNTIYF. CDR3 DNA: TGTGCCAGCAGCCCACAGGGGGGGACGCATTTCTCTGGAAACACCATATATTTT.

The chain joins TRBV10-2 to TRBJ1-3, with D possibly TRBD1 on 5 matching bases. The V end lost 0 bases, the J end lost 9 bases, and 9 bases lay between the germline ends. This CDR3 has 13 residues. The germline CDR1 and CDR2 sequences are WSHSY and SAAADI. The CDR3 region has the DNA TGCGCCAGCAGTGAGTCCTACGGGGGCACCATATATTTT. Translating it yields CASSESYGGTIYF.

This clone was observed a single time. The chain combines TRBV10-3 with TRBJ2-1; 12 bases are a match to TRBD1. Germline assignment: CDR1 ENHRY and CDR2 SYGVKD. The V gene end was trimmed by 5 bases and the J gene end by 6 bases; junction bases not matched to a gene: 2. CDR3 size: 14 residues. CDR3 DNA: TGTGCCATCAGTCCGGGACAGGGGGCCAATGAGCAGTTCTTC. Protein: CAISPGQGANEQFF.

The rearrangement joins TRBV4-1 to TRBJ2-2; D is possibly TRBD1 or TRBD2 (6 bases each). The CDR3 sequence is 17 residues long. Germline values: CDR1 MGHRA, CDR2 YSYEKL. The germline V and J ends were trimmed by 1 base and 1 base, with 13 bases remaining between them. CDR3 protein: CASSQVYGGENTGELFF. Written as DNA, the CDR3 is TGCGCCAGCAGCCAAGTTTACGGGGGCGAGAACACCGGGGAGCTGTTTTTT.

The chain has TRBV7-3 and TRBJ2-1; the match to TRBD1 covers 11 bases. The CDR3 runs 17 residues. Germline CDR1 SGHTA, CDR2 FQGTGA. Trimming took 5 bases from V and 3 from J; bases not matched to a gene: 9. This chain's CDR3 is CASSQAGQGAVYNEQFF. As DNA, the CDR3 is TGTGCCAGCAGCCAGGCTGGACAGGGGGCGGTCTACAATGAGCAGTTCTTC.

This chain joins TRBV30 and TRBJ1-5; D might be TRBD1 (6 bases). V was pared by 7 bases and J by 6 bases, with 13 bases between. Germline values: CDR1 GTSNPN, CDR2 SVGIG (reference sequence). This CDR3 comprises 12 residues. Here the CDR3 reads CALQGPGQPQHF. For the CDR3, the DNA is TGTGCCTTACAGGGCCCTGGTCAGCCCCAGCATTTT.

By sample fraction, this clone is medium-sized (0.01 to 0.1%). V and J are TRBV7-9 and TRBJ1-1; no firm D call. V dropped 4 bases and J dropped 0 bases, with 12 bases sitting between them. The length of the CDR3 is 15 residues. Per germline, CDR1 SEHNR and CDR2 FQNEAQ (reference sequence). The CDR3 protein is CASSSGRDMNTEAFF. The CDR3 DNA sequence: TGTGCCAGCAGCTCAGGACGGGATATGAACACTGAAGCTTTCTTT.

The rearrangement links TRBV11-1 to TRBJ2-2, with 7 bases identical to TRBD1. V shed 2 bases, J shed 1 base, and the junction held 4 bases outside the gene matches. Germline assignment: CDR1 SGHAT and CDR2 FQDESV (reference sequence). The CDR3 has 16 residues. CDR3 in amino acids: CASSLQQGENTGELFF. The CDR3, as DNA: TGTGCCAGCAGCTTACAGCAGGGGGAGAACACCGGGGAGCTGTTTTTT.

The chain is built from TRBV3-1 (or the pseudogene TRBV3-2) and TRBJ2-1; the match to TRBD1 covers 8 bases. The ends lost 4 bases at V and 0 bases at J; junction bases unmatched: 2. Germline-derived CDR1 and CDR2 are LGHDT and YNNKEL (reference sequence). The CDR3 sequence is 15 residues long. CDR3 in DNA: TGTGCCAGCAGCCTTACAGGGGGCTCCTACAATGAGCAGTTCTTC. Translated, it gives CASSLTGGSYNEQFF.

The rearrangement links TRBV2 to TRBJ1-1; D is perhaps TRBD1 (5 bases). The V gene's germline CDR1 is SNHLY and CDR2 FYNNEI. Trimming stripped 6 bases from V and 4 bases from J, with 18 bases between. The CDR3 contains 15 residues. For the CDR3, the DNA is TGTGCCAGCAGATCTCTTTTAGGGCAGGGCACTGAAGCTTTCTTT. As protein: CASRSLLGQGTEAFF.

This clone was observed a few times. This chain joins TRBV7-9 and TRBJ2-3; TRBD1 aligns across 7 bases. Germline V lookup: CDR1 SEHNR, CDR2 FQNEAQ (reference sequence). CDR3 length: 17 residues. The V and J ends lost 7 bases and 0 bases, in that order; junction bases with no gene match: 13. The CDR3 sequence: CASNYDRDGSSTDTQYF. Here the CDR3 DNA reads TGTGCCAGCAACTATGACAGGGATGGGTCTAGCACAGATACGCAGTATTTT.

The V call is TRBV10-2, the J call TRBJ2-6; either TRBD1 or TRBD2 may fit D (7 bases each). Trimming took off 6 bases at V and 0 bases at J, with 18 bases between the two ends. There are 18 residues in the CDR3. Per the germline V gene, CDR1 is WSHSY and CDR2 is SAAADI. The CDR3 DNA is TGCGCCAGCAGACCGACAGGGAGGGGCATCTCTGGGGCCAACGTCCTGACTTTC. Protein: CASRPTGRGISGANVLTF.

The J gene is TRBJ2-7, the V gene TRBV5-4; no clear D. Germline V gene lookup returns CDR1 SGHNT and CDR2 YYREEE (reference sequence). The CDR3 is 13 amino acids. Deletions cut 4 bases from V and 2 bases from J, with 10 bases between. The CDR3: CASSRDGTYEQYV. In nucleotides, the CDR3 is TGTGCCAGCAGCCGCGACGGCACCTACGAGCAGTACGTC.

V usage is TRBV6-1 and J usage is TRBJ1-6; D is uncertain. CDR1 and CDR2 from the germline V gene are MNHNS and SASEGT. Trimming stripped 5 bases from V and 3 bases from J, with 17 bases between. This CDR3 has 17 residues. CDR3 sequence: CASSKDPEQFYNSPLHF. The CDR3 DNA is TGTGCCAGCAGTAAAGACCCGGAACAATTCTATAATTCACCCCTCCACTTT.

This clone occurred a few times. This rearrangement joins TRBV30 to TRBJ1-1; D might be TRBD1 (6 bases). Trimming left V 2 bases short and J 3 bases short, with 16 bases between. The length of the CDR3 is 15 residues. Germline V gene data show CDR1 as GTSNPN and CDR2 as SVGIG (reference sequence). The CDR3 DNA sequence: TGTGCCTGGAGTAAACAGGGTCGGCGTGACACTGAAGCTTTCTTT. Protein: CAWSKQGRRDTEAFF.

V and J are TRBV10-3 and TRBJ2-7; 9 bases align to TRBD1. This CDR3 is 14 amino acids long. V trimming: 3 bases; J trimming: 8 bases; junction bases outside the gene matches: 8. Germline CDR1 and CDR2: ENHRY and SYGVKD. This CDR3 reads CAISESTGTGKQYV. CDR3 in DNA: TGTGCCATCAGTGAATCCACCGGGACAGGGAAGCAGTACGTC.

CDR3 region: CASSWTESSYEQYV. CDR3 DNA sequence: TGTGCCAGCAGCTGGACAGAAAGCTCCTACGAGCAGTACGTC. The chain joins TRBV5-4 to TRBJ2-7, with D possibly TRBD1 on 6 matching bases. Per germline, CDR1 SGHNT and CDR2 YYREEE (reference sequence). V was cut by 3 bases and J by 0 bases, with 10 bases left in between. This CDR3 has 14 amino acids.

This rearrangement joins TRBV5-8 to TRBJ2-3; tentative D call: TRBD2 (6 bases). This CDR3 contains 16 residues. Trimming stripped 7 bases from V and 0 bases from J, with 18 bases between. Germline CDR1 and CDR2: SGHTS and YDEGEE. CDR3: CASPLEQGLSTDTQYF. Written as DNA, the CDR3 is TGTGCCAGCCCACTTGAACAAGGACTAAGCACAGATACGCAGTATTTT.

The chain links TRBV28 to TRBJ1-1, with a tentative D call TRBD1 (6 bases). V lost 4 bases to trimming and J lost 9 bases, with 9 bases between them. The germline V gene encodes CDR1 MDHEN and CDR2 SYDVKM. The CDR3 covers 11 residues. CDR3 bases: TGTGCCAGCAGTTGGGGGACACAAGCTTTCTTT. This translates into CASSWGTQAFF.

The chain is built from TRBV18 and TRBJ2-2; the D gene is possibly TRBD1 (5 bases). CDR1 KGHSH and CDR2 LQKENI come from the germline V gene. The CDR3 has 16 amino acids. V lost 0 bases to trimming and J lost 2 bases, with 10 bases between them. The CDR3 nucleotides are TGTGCCAGCTCACCACCGTCTCAGGGTAACACCGGGGAGCTGTTTTTT. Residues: CASSPPSQGNTGELFF.

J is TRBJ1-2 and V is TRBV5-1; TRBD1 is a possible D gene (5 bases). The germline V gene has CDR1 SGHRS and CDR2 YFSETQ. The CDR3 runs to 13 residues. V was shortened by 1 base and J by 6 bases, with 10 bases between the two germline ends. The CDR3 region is CASSLSRQNGYTF. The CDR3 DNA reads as TGCGCCAGCAGCTTGTCACGACAGAATGGCTACACCTTC.

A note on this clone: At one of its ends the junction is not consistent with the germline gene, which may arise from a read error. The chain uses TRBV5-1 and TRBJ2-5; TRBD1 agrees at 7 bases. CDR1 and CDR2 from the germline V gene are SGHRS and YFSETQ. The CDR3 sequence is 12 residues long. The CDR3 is CASSLEWGTGDF. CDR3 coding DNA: TGCGCCAGCAGCTTGGAGTGGGGCACAGGGGACTTC.